The 9 T cell receptor beta chains below all came from one sample that was sequenced in a study of shared clonotypes between healthy human individuals. Clones were read by immunoSEQ multiplex PCR, and TCRdb kept only the in-frame ones, dropping some. The repertoire holds some 2,500,000 clones, with about 90% as singletons. The sequenced sample consisted of naive CD4+ T cells from PBMCs. Subset meaning: CD45RA+ positively selected. The receptors originated from a man younger than 35 in good health. Some clones in this sample may be carry-over from other donors' samples.

The V and J genes are TRBV10-3 and TRBJ2-1, with D possibly TRBD2 on 5 matching bases. CDR3 size: 16 residues. CDR1 and CDR2 from the germline V gene are ENHRY and SYGVKD. The V gene lost 3 bases and the J gene lost 8 bases, with 20 bases spanning the gap. CDR3: CAISDLLEGQEDEQFF. Written as DNA, the CDR3 is TGTGCCATCAGTGACCTTCTTGAGGGCCAGGAGGATGAGCAGTTCTTC.

This CDR3 is CPGSAPHIRTGTQTYGYTF. The DNA for the CDR3 is TGTCCTGGGAGCGCACCCCATATCCGGACAGGGACCCAGACCTATGGCTACACCTTC. The chain carries TRBV22-1 and TRBJ1-2; the D segment call TRBD1 is taken from the table without a DNA check. TRBV22-1 is classified as a pseudogene. The CDR3 length is 19 residues.

The genes are TRBV5-6 and TRBJ2-3; 7 nucleotides line up with TRBD2. The CDR3 extends over 15 amino acids. Germline loops: CDR1 SGHDT, CDR2 YYEEEE. With 0 bases clipped from V and 6 bases from J, the junction kept 7 bases outside the gene matches. The CDR3 DNA is TGTGCCAGCAGCTTGGGACTAGCAAGTTTTGATACGCAGTATTTT. Encoded protein: CASSLGLASFDTQYF.

Note on this clone: This CDR3 is also generated by other DNA sequences in the sample. The chain uses TRBV7-3 and TRBJ2-2, with 8 bases matching TRBD1. The CDR3 loop spans 14 amino acids. Germline loops: CDR1 SGHTA, CDR2 FQGTGA. V shed 1 base and J 5 bases; nucleotides not matched to a gene: 0. The CDR3 here is CASSLNRGTGELFF. DNA for the CDR3: TGTGCCAGCAGCTTAAACAGGGGGACCGGGGAGCTGTTTTTT.

The V and J genes are TRBV19 and TRBJ1-2; perhaps TRBD1 as D (6 bases). The germline CDR1 and CDR2 sequences are LNHDA and SQIVND (reference sequence). The V end was cut by 3 bases, the J end by 8 bases, with 13 bases between. The CDR3 runs to 13 residues. CDR3 nucleotide sequence: TGTGCCAGTAGTATCGGGGGGCGCAGGGGCTACACCTTC. This codes for CASSIGGRRGYTF.

This CDR3 reads CAGGKSSYNEQFF. CDR3 DNA: TGTGCCGGGGGGAAGAGCTCCTACAATGAGCAGTTCTTC. J is TRBJ2-1 and V is TRBV2; weak D call: TRBD2 (6 bases). The V and J ends lost 11 bases and 0 bases respectively, with 11 bases between them. The germline V gene has CDR1 SNHLY and CDR2 FYNNEI. This CDR3 comprises 13 residues.

J is TRBJ2-7 and V is TRBV18; D is perhaps TRBD1 or TRBD2 (5 bases each). Germline V gene lookup returns CDR1 KGHSH and CDR2 LQKENI. The CDR3 has 13 amino acids. Trimming cost V 4 bases and J 2 bases, with 9 bases left between them. The CDR3 sequence is CASSQGRPYEQYF. CDR3 DNA sequence: TGTGCCAGCTCACAGGGACGGCCCTACGAGCAGTACTTC.

The chain has TRBV5-1 and TRBJ1-5; no reliable D call. Trimming removed 0 bases at V and 4 bases at J, with 8 bases between. This CDR3 is 14 amino acids long. The germline V gene encodes CDR1 SGHRS and CDR2 YFSETQ. The CDR3, as DNA: TGCGCCAGCAGCTTGGACAGTATTAATCAGCCCCAGCATTTT. Its translation is CASSLDSINQPQHF.

The rearrangement uses TRBV5-1 and TRBJ2-2; the match to TRBD2 covers 8 bases. V shed 2 bases and J 6 bases; nucleotides not matched to a gene: 9. The CDR3 totals 16 residues. CDR1 SGHRS and CDR2 YFSETQ come from the germline V gene. The CDR3 DNA reads as TGCGCCAGCAGCTTTACTTCCACCGGGGGGGCCGGGGAGCTGTTTTTT. Amino acids: CASSFTSTGGAGELFF.